This T cell receptor (beta chain) was retrieved from a study of Ad26.COV2.S vaccination and SARS-CoV-2 variants. About the study: Into the muscle, Ad26.COV2.S was dosed once or twice, 56 days apart.

Only in-frame clones appear in the TCRdb table, and some are missing; sequencing was by immunoSEQ multiplex PCR. The top ten hold roughly 3.3% of the sample, which has approximately 340,000 clones, 85% seen once. A word on this clone: The antigen is unknown.

General study results and limits: With respect to non-spike TCR breadth, vaccine and placebo recipients were similar. Once vaccination had occurred, spike-specific CD8+ and CD4+ T cell responses reportedly showed substantial breadth.

The treatment here: around 19 received Ad26.COV2.S at low or high dose, single or two shots; roughly 5 received placebo; per-sample allocation not given. Following the first vaccine or placebo injection, samples were taken on day 63. Its platform was an Ad26 vector, and its expressed antigen was Wuhan-strain SARS-CoV-2 spike. Germline V gene data show CDR1 as LNHDA and CDR2 as SQIVND (reference sequence). This CDR3 is 15 amino acids long. V lost 7 bases to trimming and J lost 8 bases, with 18 bases between them. This clonotype was obtained from a person aged 18-65 years who received the Ad26.COV2.S COVID-19 vaccine or a placebo. The specimen comprised peripheral blood, sampled in a trial of Ad26.COV2.S vaccine versus placebo. The chain recombines TRBV19 with TRBJ1-6; possible D gene TRBD1, 5 bases. The CDR3 loop is CASNRGDFGYSPLHF. The DNA of the CDR3 is TGTGCCAGTAACCGGGGGGACTTTGGGTATTCACCCCTCCACTTT.